This T cell receptor beta chain originates from a study of blood T cell repertoires in COVID-19. Study summary: The origin of the acute and convalescent COVID-19 samples was the United States, Italy and Spain. The analysed material was cDNA or gDNA that came from T cells, B-cell-depleted T cells, or PBMCs.

Method: immunoSEQ multiplex PCR; TCRdb's copy keeps in-frame clones and lacks some. The sample gives 250,000 to 300,000 clones, 84% of which show up once; around 4.1% is in the top ten. CDR3 length: 14 amino acids. Germline V CDR1 and CDR2: SGHRS, YFSETQ. On this clone itself: Compared with germline, one end of the junction differs, possibly owing to a read error.

In assigning cohorts, the study relied on participant-reported clinical history. This TCR derives from a young man with acute COVID-19. Sequenced: PBMCs or T cells enriched from blood (not recorded which). The V call is TRBV5-1, the J call TRBJ2-1; a weak D match, TRBD2 (6 bases). CDR3 coding DNA: TGTGCCAGCAGTAAAACCACTAGCAACAATGAGCAGTTCTTC. Residues: CASSKTTSNNEQFF.